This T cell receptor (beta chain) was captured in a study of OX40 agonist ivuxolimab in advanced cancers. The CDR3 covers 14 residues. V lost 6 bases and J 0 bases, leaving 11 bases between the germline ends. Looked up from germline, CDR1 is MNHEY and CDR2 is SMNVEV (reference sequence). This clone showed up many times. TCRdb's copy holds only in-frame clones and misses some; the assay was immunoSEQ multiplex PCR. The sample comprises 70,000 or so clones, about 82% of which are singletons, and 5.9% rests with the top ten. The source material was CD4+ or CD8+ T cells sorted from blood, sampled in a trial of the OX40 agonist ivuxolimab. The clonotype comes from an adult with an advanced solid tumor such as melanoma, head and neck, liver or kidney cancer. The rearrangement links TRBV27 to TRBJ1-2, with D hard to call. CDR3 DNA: TGTGCCAGCAGGGGCGGGATTCCTAACTATGGCTACACCTTC. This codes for CASRGGIPNYGYTF.